Detailed here is one TCR beta chain. This sample was taken from a study of blood T cell repertoires in COVID-19. Overall study: The analysed material was cDNA or gDNA that came from T cells, B-cell-depleted T cells, or PBMCs.

Using immunoSEQ multiplex PCR, the repertoire was profiled, and TCRdb retains in-frame clones only, with some absent. The sample contains fewer than 300,000 clones, approximately 88% of which appear only once. Germline loops: CDR1 SGHAT, CDR2 FQNNGV. V lost 1 base, J lost 5 bases, and 8 bases stayed unmatched. The CDR3 has 19 amino acids. This receptor was obtained from a woman between 25 and 40 years old with acute or convalescent COVID-19. The chain uses TRBV11-2 and TRBJ2-2; TRBD2 aligns across 15 bases. Sample: peripheral blood. For the CDR3, the DNA is TGTGCCAGCAGCTTAGGGAGGACTAGCGGGAGGGCGTGGACCGGGGAGCTGTTTTTT. It yields the protein CASSLGRTSGRAWTGELFF.